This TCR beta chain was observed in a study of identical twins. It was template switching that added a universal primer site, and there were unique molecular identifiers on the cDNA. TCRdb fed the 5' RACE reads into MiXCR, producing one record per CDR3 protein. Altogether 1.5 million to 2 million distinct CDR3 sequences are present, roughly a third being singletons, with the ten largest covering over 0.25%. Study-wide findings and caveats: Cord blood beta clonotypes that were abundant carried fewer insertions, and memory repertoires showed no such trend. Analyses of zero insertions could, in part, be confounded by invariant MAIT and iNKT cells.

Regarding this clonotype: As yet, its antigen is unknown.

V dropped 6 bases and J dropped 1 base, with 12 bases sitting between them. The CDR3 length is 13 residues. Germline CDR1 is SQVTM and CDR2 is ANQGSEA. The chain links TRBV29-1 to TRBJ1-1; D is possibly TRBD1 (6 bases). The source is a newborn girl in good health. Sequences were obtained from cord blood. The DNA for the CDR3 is TGCAGCGTCCCAGGGGATAGGAACACTGAAGCTTTCTTT. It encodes CSVPGDRNTEAFF.